These 14 T cell receptor beta chains share one sample of origin, sequenced in a study of response to subunit inactivated influenza vaccine. From the RT-PCR reads, TCRdb called clonotypes with MiXCR, one entry per CDR3 protein. The top ten clones hold under 13% of a sample with over 650,000 distinct CDR3 sequences, roughly 18% of them seen once. Sample: PBMCs from blood, taken more than 4 days after vaccination. These receptors all come from a middle-aged man who received an inactivated influenza vaccine.

This chain joins TRBV7-8 and TRBJ2-7; D is ambiguous. The CDR3 totals 14 residues. From germline, CDR1 is SGHVS and CDR2 FQNEAQ. The V gene lost 6 bases and the J gene lost 0 bases, with 12 bases spanning the gap. The CDR3 nucleotides read TGTGCCAGCAGTCCGACAAAAAGCTCCTACGAGCAGTACTTC. It yields the protein CASSPTKSSYEQYF.

This clonotype showed up just a few times. The rearrangement uses TRBV2 and TRBJ2-7; TRBD1 matches 9 bases. CDR1 and CDR2 from the germline V gene are SNHLY and FYNNEI. This CDR3 spans 13 amino acids. V dropped 6 bases and J dropped 3; count of bases not matched to a gene: 3. This CDR3 is CASRGTGNYEQYF. In DNA, the CDR3 is TGTGCCAGCAGAGGGACAGGGAACTACGAGCAGTACTTC.

The chain uses TRBV20-1 and TRBJ2-1; TRBD2 matches at 9 bases. The CDR3 has 15 residues. CDR1 and CDR2 from the germline V gene are DFQATT and SNEGSKA (reference sequence). The V and J ends lost 4 bases and 5 bases, in that order; junction bases with no gene match: 9. CDR3 in amino acids: CSAKREASGNNEQFF. CDR3 sequence (DNA): TGCAGTGCTAAGCGGGAGGCCTCGGGAAACAATGAGCAGTTCTTC.

Note on this clonotype: It may be a read error: a sequence one base away is much more abundant. The chain couples TRBV15 to TRBJ2-3; 8 bases are shared with TRBD2. The CDR3 is 13 amino acids. Germline CDR1 and CDR2: LNHNV and YYDKDF (reference sequence). The J segment lost 1 base and the V segment lost 6 bases, leaving 0 bases of the junction unmatched. Written as DNA, the CDR3 is TGTGCCACCAGAGCGGGGGGCACAGATACGCAGTATTTT. It codes for CATRAGGTDTQYF.

In regard to this clonotype: Mismatch with germline at one junction end may stem from a read error. V is TRBV29-1 and J is TRBJ1-1; no clear D. Germline V gene lookup returns CDR1 SQVTM and CDR2 ANQGSEA. The CDR3 is made up of 13 amino acids. The CDR3 spells CSVEKGSGSAALF. The DNA of the CDR3 is TGCAGCGTTGAAAAGGGCAGCGGATCTGCAGCTCTCTTT.

The chain combines TRBV15 with TRBJ2-1, with 12 bases lining up with TRBD2. There are 18 residues in the CDR3. Losses at the gene ends were 2 bases for V and 1 base for J; bases not matched to a gene: 6. CDR1 and CDR2 (germline): LNHNV, YYDKDF (reference sequence). The CDR3 reads CATSRRTLAGGSYNEQFF. The CDR3 region has the DNA TGTGCCACCAGCAGACGCACTCTAGCGGGAGGGTCCTACAATGAGCAGTTCTTC.

This clonotype was counted a few times. The chain links TRBV20-1 to TRBJ2-3; the D call may be TRBD1 or TRBD2 (5 bases each). The germline V gene has CDR1 DFQATT and CDR2 SNEGSKA (reference sequence). V lost 6 bases and J lost 0, with 19 bases in between. CDR3 length: 16 amino acids. The CDR3 loop is CSARYGVGASTDTQYF. CDR3 bases: TGCAGTGCCAGATACGGTGTCGGGGCGAGCACAGATACGCAGTATTTT.

This chain joins TRBV4-3 and TRBJ2-1; TRBD2 aligns across 7 bases. The V gene end was trimmed by 3 bases and the J gene end by 4 bases; junction bases not matched to a gene: 3. Germline assignment: CDR1 LGHNA and CDR2 YSLEER. CDR3 size: 14 residues. CDR3 bases: TGCGCCAGCAGCCACCCGGGACTATACAATGAGCAGTTCTTC. The encoded protein is CASSHPGLYNEQFF.

The chain has TRBV7-2 and TRBJ2-7; D is undetermined. V was shortened by 4 bases and J by 3 bases, with 7 bases between the two germline ends. Looked up from germline, CDR1 is SGHTA and CDR2 is FQGNSA. The CDR3 runs to 12 residues. CDR3 nucleotide sequence: TGTGCCAGCAGCTCCCAACGCTACGAGCAGTACTTC. Translation gives CASSSQRYEQYF. The full variable domain, in which reference TRBV7-2 and TRBJ2-7 provide the parts outside the CDR3, is GAGVSQSPSNKVTEKGKDVELRCDPISGHTALYWYRQSLGQGLEFLIYFQGNSAPDKSGLPSDRFSAERTGGSVSTLTIQRTQQEDSAVYLCASSSQRYEQYFGPGTRLTVT.

This clonotype appeared many times. The chain employs TRBV20-1 and TRBJ2-7, with a tentative D call TRBD1 (5 bases). The CDR3 sequence is 15 residues long. CDR1 DFQATT and CDR2 SNEGSKA come from the germline V gene (reference sequence). V lost 0 bases and J lost 2, with 14 bases in between. CDR3 in amino acids: CSARDGAQGTYEQYF. The CDR3, as DNA: TGCAGTGCTAGAGATGGGGCCCAGGGAACCTACGAGCAGTACTTC.

This clonotype was picked up a small number of times. The rearrangement links TRBV7-2 to TRBJ2-7, with 7 bases matching TRBD1. This CDR3 spans 13 amino acids. Trimming cost V 3 bases and J 6 bases; bases outside gene matches: 5. Germline values: CDR1 SGHTA, CDR2 FQGNSA. Here the CDR3 reads CASSFDRDSEQYF. The CDR3 coding sequence is TGTGCCAGCAGCTTTGACAGGGACAGCGAGCAGTACTTC.

This sequence joins TRBV7-9 and TRBJ1-2, with D hard to call. This CDR3 spans 12 amino acids. Germline assignment: CDR1 SEHNR and CDR2 FQNEAQ (reference sequence). V lost 10 bases, J lost 3 bases, and 12 bases lay in between. This CDR3 is CATREPDYGYTF. As DNA, the CDR3 is TGTGCCACCCGGGAACCCGACTATGGCTACACCTTC.

The V gene is TRBV5-1, the J gene TRBJ2-7; D remains ambiguous. Trimming pared 2 bases from V and 3 bases from J, leaving 15 bases between. This CDR3 region has 15 residues. CDR1 and CDR2 from the germline V gene are SGHRS and YFSETQ. The CDR3 is CASSFMAPRDYEQYF. For the CDR3, the DNA is TGCGCCAGCAGCTTTATGGCTCCTAGGGACTACGAGCAGTACTTC.

Only a few counts were recorded for this clonotype. The gene calls are TRBV5-1 and TRBJ1-1; 8 positions match TRBD1. The J segment lost 4 bases and the V segment lost 4 bases, leaving 9 bases of the junction unmatched. The V gene's germline CDR1 is SGHRS and CDR2 YFSETQ. The CDR3 consists of 15 residues. The CDR3 DNA reads as TGCGCCAGCAGCGGAAGACAGGGGTATGGCACTGAAGCTTTCTTT. Its translation is CASSGRQGYGTEAFF.